These T cell receptor beta chains were read from a single sample in a study of beta chain features in type 1 diabetes. Profiling relied on immunoSEQ multiplex PCR, and the TCRdb table lists in-frame clones only, not all of them. The table lists 550,000 to 850,000 clones, roughly 13% of them singletons. Source material: naive CD4+ T cells from blood. These receptors all come from a man between 18 and 29 years old with type 1 diabetes. The CDR3 runs from the conserved cysteine through the conserved F or W. The D gene is left open where the match is weak. Some rows mark clone size as missing; the rest say once, few, many or name a class of expanded clone.

j_gene,abundance,d_gene,v_gene,CDR3aa,CDR3nt
TRBJ2-3,.,.,TRBV7-9,CASSLGRTDTQYF,TGTGCCAGCAGCTTGGGGAGGACAGATACGCAGTATTTT
TRBJ2-5,many,.,TRBV18,CASSPQETQYF,TGTGCCAGCTCACCTCAAGAGACCCAGTACTTC
TRBJ2-7,few,TRBD1,TRBV7-2,CASSSPGTGAYEQYF,TGTGCCAGCAGCTCACCCGGGACAGGGGCCTACGAGCAGTACTTC
TRBJ1-1,few,.,TRBV29-1,CSVEHGNTEAFF,TGCAGCGTTGAGCATGGGAACACTGAAGCTTTCTTT
TRBJ2-2,few,.,TRBV19,CASSTGTGRAGELFF,TGTGCCAGTAGTACGGGTACAGGGAGGGCCGGGGAGCTGTTTTTT
TRBJ2-3,few,.,TRBV28,CASSSYEGRATDTQYF,TGTGCCAGCAGTTCATACGAAGGACGAGCCACAGATACGCAGTATTTT
TRBJ1-1,few,.,TRBV2,CASSGAGTEAFF,TGTGCCAGCAGTGGGGCCGGGACTGAAGCTTTCTTT
TRBJ1-5,few,TRBD1,TRBV7-9,CASSRDRNQPQHF,TGTGCCAGCAGCCGGGACAGGAATCAGCCCCAGCATTTT
TRBJ2-5,.,.,TRBV7-9,CASSWEETQYF,TGTGCCAGCAGCTGGGAAGAGACCCAGTACTTC
TRBJ2-5,.,.,TRBV5-8,CASSLLIAETQYF,TGTGCCAGCAGCTTGCTTATAGCGGAGACCCAGTACTTC
TRBJ1-2,few,.,TRBV30,CAWSGVHQVGGYTF,TGTGCCTGGAGCGGAGTGCATCAGGTGGGGGGCTACACCTTC
TRBJ2-7,few,TRBD1,TRBV5-1,CASKPGQGVYYEQYF,TGCGCCAGCAAACCAGGACAGGGGGTATACTACGAGCAGTACTTC